This passage covers 22 T cell receptor beta chains from one sample sequenced in a study of cytomegalovirus exposure and HLA in healthy donors. Sequencing used immunoSEQ multiplex PCR; TCRdb keeps in-frame clones, though not all of them. The repertoire holds about 120,000 clones, approximately 87% seen once, with more than 5% in the top ten. Sample: PBMCs. These receptors were collected from a woman aged 18-29 years in good health and CMV-seropositive.

The chain combines TRBV19 with TRBJ2-1; 11 bases are a match to TRBD2. The CDR3 loop spans 13 amino acids. V was pared by 6 bases and J by 12 bases, with 7 bases of the junction left unmatched. In germline, CDR1 is LNHDA, CDR2 SQIVND (reference sequence). CDR3 residues: CASSKLAGVRQFF. Written as DNA, the CDR3 is TGTGCCAGTAGCAAACTAGCGGGAGTGAGGCAGTTCTTC. The full variable domain, completed using reference TRBV19 and TRBJ2-1, is DGGITQSPKYLFRKEGQNVTLSCEQNLNHDAMYWYRQDPGQGLRLIYYSQIVNDFQKGDIAEGYSVSREKKESFPLTVTSAQKNPTAFYLCASSKLAGVRQFFGPGTRLTVL.

The V gene is TRBV15, the J gene TRBJ2-7, with D maybe TRBD2 (5 bases). The CDR3 has 15 residues. Germline CDR1 reads LNHNV; CDR2 reads YYDKDF (reference sequence). V was cut by 5 bases and J by 5 bases, with 19 bases left in between. In DNA, the CDR3 is TGTGCCACCAGCCAGATAGGCGGTAGCGTCCACGAGCAGTACTTC. Amino acids: CATSQIGGSVHEQYF.

The gene calls are TRBV18 and TRBJ2-5; D unresolved. Germline loops: CDR1 KGHSH, CDR2 LQKENI. The V end was cut by 6 bases, the J end by 4 bases, with 6 bases between. The CDR3 is made up of 11 amino acids. The CDR3 loop is CASSGGETQYF. The CDR3 DNA reads as TGTGCCAGCTCCGGTGGAGAGACCCAGTACTTC. The variable domain in full, completed from reference TRBV18 and TRBJ2-5, reads NAGVMQNPRHLVRRRGQEARLRCSPMKGHSHVYWYRQLPEEGLKFMVYLQKENIIDESGMPKERFSAEFPKEGPSILRIQQVVRGDSAAYFCASSGGETQYFGPGTRLLVL.

The rearrangement joins TRBV10-3 to TRBJ1-1, with TRBD1 identical over 8 bases. CDR1 is ENHRY and CDR2 is SYGVKD in the germline V gene. The CDR3 consists of 15 residues. V lost 8 bases to trimming and J lost 4 bases; unmatched junction nucleotides: 12. The CDR3 loop is CAIGDRGLGSTEAFF. DNA of the CDR3: TGTGCCATCGGAGACAGGGGACTCGGAAGCACTGAAGCTTTCTTT.

This chain uses TRBV11-2 with TRBJ1-2, with D perhaps TRBD1 (5 bases). Trimming took off 7 bases at V and 8 bases at J, with 14 bases between the two ends. The CDR3 spans 12 residues. From germline, CDR1 is SGHAT and CDR2 FQNNGV. Here the CDR3 reads CASIQDDGGYTF. As DNA, the CDR3 is TGTGCCAGCATACAGGACGACGGCGGCTACACCTTC.

This chain uses TRBV28 with TRBJ1-1, with 7 bases aligning to TRBD1. V lost 3 bases, J lost 0 bases, and 4 bases stayed unmatched. From germline, CDR1 is MDHEN and CDR2 SYDVKM. This CDR3 has 15 amino acids. The CDR3 protein is CASSFGTVMNTEAFF. DNA of the CDR3: TGTGCCAGCAGTTTTGGGACAGTTATGAACACTGAAGCTTTCTTT.

The chain combines TRBV18 with TRBJ1-2, with TRBD1 matching over 7 bases. The CDR3 is made up of 16 amino acids. The J segment lost 3 bases and the V segment lost 0 bases, leaving 7 bases of the junction unmatched. CDR1 KGHSH and CDR2 LQKENI come from the germline V gene. CDR3 sequence: CASSPPLTGPYYGYTF. CDR3 sequence (DNA): TGTGCCAGCTCACCACCGTTGACAGGGCCTTACTATGGCTACACCTTC.

The genes are TRBV4-1 and TRBJ1-2; D ambiguous. Germline assignment: CDR1 MGHRA and CDR2 YSYEKL. V lost 1 base to trimming and J lost 0 bases, with 12 bases between them. CDR3 length: 16 amino acids. This chain's CDR3 is CASSQVEGLANYGYTF. Here the CDR3 DNA reads TGCGCCAGCAGCCAAGTCGAAGGTCTAGCTAACTATGGCTACACCTTC.

The chain couples TRBV5-1 to TRBJ2-7; TRBD2 aligns across 9 bases. CDR3 length: 14 amino acids. J gave up 6 bases and V 3 bases, and 7 bases lay outside the gene matches. Germline-derived CDR1 and CDR2 are SGHRS and YFSETQ. The DNA for the CDR3 is TGCGCCAGCAGCTATAGCGGGAGCTCAGCCGAGCAGTACTTC. Translating gives CASSYSGSSAEQYF.

The chain is built from TRBV7-3 and TRBJ2-7, with 9 nucleotides matching TRBD1. This CDR3 region has 16 residues. J lost 2 bases, V lost 3 bases, and 8 bases had no gene match. From germline, CDR1 is SGHTA and CDR2 FQGTGA. The chain's CDR3 is CASSFRGGTGPYEQYF. DNA for the CDR3: TGTGCCAGCAGCTTCCGAGGAGGGACAGGGCCCTACGAGCAGTACTTC.

The chain links TRBV9 to TRBJ1-1; D perhaps matches TRBD1 (6 bases). Germline-derived CDR1 and CDR2 are SGDLS and YYNGEE. The CDR3 contains 15 residues. V lost 0 bases, J lost 5 bases, and 14 bases lay in between. The CDR3: CASSVEPGEATEAFF. The CDR3 DNA reads as TGTGCCAGCAGCGTAGAACCAGGGGAAGCGACTGAAGCTTTCTTT.

This chain joins TRBV9 and TRBJ1-1; TRBD1 might be the D (5 bases). V lost 0 bases and J 6 bases, leaving 12 bases between the germline ends. Germline CDR1 reads SGDLS; CDR2 reads YYNGEE. CDR3 length: 14 amino acids. Here the CDR3 reads CASSVAGITSEAFF. The CDR3 nucleotides are TGTGCCAGCAGCGTAGCAGGGATAACCTCTGAAGCTTTCTTT. Full variable domain (remainder filled in from reference TRBV9 and TRBJ1-1): DSGVTQTPKHLITATGQRVTLRCSPRSGDLSVYWYQQSLDQGLQFLIQYYNGEERAKGNILERFSAQQFPDLHSELNLSSLELGDSALYFCASSVAGITSEAFFGQGTRLTVV.

J is TRBJ2-3 and V is TRBV28; 9 bases are a match to TRBD2. With 4 bases clipped from V and 3 bases from J, the junction kept 11 bases outside the gene matches. The CDR3 extends over 17 amino acids. The germline gives CDR1 MDHEN, CDR2 SYDVKM. CDR3 in amino acids: CASSSPSSGRSTDTQYF. CDR3 nucleotide sequence: TGTGCCAGCAGTTCCCCCAGTAGCGGGAGAAGTACAGATACGCAGTATTTT.

Concerning this clone: The junction shows a germline mismatch at one end, possibly a read error. The sample holds other DNA sequences that translate to the same CDR3. The rearrangement uses TRBV2 and TRBJ2-7, with a weak D call TRBD1 (6 bases). CDR1 is SNHLY and CDR2 is FYNNEI in the germline V gene. The CDR3 length is 19 residues. The CDR3 region has the DNA TGTGCTAGCAGTTTCCACCGGGACACCTTACTGGGATTCTCCTACGAGCAGTACTTC. Protein sequence: CASSFHRDTLLGFSYEQYF.

V and J are TRBV29-1 and TRBJ2-3; a possible D gene is TRBD1 (5 bases). Between the trimmed V and J ends, which lost 5 bases and 10 bases, there was a span of 13 bases. In germline, CDR1 is SQVTM, CDR2 ANQGSEA. The CDR3 totals 11 residues. CDR3 region: CSVSEGAPQYF. The CDR3 DNA reads TGCAGCGTTTCCGAAGGGGCCCCGCAGTATTTT.

The rearrangement links TRBV4-2 to TRBJ1-2; 7 nucleotides line up with TRBD1. The CDR3 has 16 residues. Per germline, CDR1 LGHNA and CDR2 YNFKEQ. V shed 2 bases, J shed 4 bases, and the junction held 10 bases outside the gene matches. CDR3 amino acids: CASSQRLTGTAYGYTF. The DNA for the CDR3 is TGTGCCAGCAGCCAACGCCTAACAGGGACAGCCTATGGCTACACCTTC.

The V gene is TRBV2, the J gene TRBJ1-5; 7 bases align to TRBD1. The CDR3 is made up of 14 amino acids. The V gene end was trimmed by 6 bases and the J gene end by 3 bases; junction bases not matched to a gene: 5. Germline values: CDR1 SNHLY, CDR2 FYNNEI. The CDR3 DNA reads TGTGCCAGCAGCGCGGGACAGTACAATCAGCCCCAGCATTTT. Protein sequence: CASSAGQYNQPQHF.

CDR3 region: CASSSGVLGANVLTF. The DNA for the CDR3 is TGTGCCAGCAGCTCCGGGGTCCTGGGGGCCAACGTCCTGACTTTC. The chain recombines TRBV7-6 with TRBJ2-6, with D possibly being TRBD2 (5 bases). Germline values: CDR1 SGHVS, CDR2 FNYEAQ. The CDR3 extends over 15 amino acids. V lost 4 bases, J lost 4 bases, and 11 bases lay in between.

This chain links TRBV9 with TRBJ2-2, with 7 bases aligning to TRBD1. Germline CDR1 SGDLS, CDR2 YYNGEE. The V and J ends lost 0 bases and 3 bases, in that order; junction bases with no gene match: 8. CDR3 size: 17 residues. CDR3 nucleotides: TGTGCCAGCAGCGTAGAGAGTGGGACAGTCTACACCGGGGAGCTGTTTTTT. This gives the protein CASSVESGTVYTGELFF.

The V and J genes are TRBV18 and TRBJ1-1, with unresolved D. Germline CDR1 KGHSH, CDR2 LQKENI. The V gene lost 0 bases and the J gene lost 3 bases, with 14 bases spanning the gap. This CDR3 has 16 residues. CDR3 nucleotide sequence: TGTGCCAGCTCACCACCGGGCCCCTGGCGGGACACTGAAGCTTTCTTT. Residues: CASSPPGPWRDTEAFF. The variable domain in full, with the rest retrieved from reference TRBV18 and TRBJ1-1, is NAGVMQNPRHLVRRRGQEARLRCSPMKGHSHVYWYRQLPEEGLKFMVYLQKENIIDESGMPKERFSAEFPKEGPSILRIQQVVRGDSAAYFCASSPPGPWRDTEAFFGQGTRLTVV.

This rearrangement joins TRBV10-3 to TRBJ1-1; a weak D match, TRBD1 (5 bases). CDR1 is ENHRY and CDR2 is SYGVKD in the germline V gene. The CDR3 is 16 amino acids. V was clipped by 3 bases and J by 1 base, with 15 bases between them. In nucleotides, the CDR3 is TGTGCCATCAGTGACGGACAAGGGAGGGCGAACACTGAAGCTTTCTTT. Encoded protein: CAISDGQGRANTEAFF.

The rearrangement uses TRBV7-9 and TRBJ1-2; 8 bases agree with TRBD1. CDR1 and CDR2 (germline): SEHNR, FQNEAQ (reference sequence). J lost 4 bases, V lost 3 bases, and 7 bases had no gene match. This CDR3 contains 15 residues. Here the CDR3 DNA reads TGTGCCAGCAGCTTCGCCGGGACAGGCCTCTATGGCTACACCTTC. Protein product: CASSFAGTGLYGYTF.